These T cell receptor beta chains were read from a single sample in a study of CD8+CD57+ T cells in acquired aplastic anemia. One entry per CDR3 protein, called by TCRdb with MiXCR from the reads. The table has about 180,000 distinct CDR3 sequences, around half seen once. Material: sorted CD4+, CD8+, or CD8+CD57+ T cells (not recorded which) from PBMCs. The receptors derive from a human donor with aplastic anemia. The CDR3 runs from the conserved cysteine through the conserved F or W. A D gene is named only where the DNA matches it firmly. Some rows have no size entry. The others give once, few or many, or a class for an expanded clone.

DNA: TGTGCCAGCAGCTTATTTGTCGGGGGGGCTGGGGCCAACGTCCTGACTTTC; CDR3: CASSLFVGGAGANVLTF; D: TRBD2; J: TRBJ2-6; size: many; V: TRBV7-3
DNA: TGTGCCTCTAGTGCACAGGGGGATTTAGGGACCCAGTACTTC; CDR3: CASSAQGDLGTQYF; D: TRBD1; J: TRBJ2-5; size: many; V: TRBV19
DNA: TGCGCCAGCAGCCAAGGAGGAACTAGCTCTTTTTCCGGGGAGCTGTTTTTT; CDR3: CASSQGGTSSFSGELFF; D: .; J: TRBJ2-2; size: .; V: TRBV4-3
DNA: TGTGCCACCAGCAGAGGACTAGCCAACGAGCAGTACTTC; CDR3: CATSRGLANEQYF; D: TRBD2; J: TRBJ2-7; size: .; V: TRBV15
DNA: TGTGCCAGTAGTACACGGCTAGCGGGAGCCTACAATGAGCAGTTCTTC; CDR3: CASSTRLAGAYNEQFF; D: TRBD2; J: TRBJ2-1; size: many; V: TRBV19
DNA: TGTGCCAGCAGTTCCAACCCGGGACAGGGGGGGAATGAGCAGTTCTTC; CDR3: CASSSNPGQGGNEQFF; D: TRBD1; J: TRBJ2-1; size: .; V: TRBV11-2
DNA: TGCGCCAGCAGCCAACAGCCCACCGGGGAGCTGTTTTTT; CDR3: CASSQQPTGELFF; D: .; J: TRBJ2-2; size: many; V: TRBV5-1
DNA: TGTGCCACCAGCAGAGATGTGGGGGGCGGCTATGGCTACACCTTC; CDR3: CATSRDVGGGYGYTF; D: .; J: TRBJ1-2; size: few; V: TRBV15
DNA: TGTGCCAGTACCCGGACAGAAAGCTATCAGCCCCAGCATTTT; CDR3: CASTRTESYQPQHF; D: .; J: TRBJ1-5; size: .; V: TRBV19
DNA: TGCGCCAGCAGCTTAACAGGGACAAACACCGGGGAGCTGTTTTTT; CDR3: CASSLTGTNTGELFF; D: .; J: TRBJ2-2; size: .; V: TRBV5-1
DNA: TGTGCCAGCAGCGTGAACTCGGGACTAGCGGGGGGCCACAATGAGCAGTTCTTC; CDR3: CASSVNSGLAGGHNEQFF; D: TRBD2; J: TRBJ2-1; size: .; V: TRBV13
DNA: TGTGCCAGCAGTACGGGACAGGCTCCTAACTATGGCTACACCTTC; CDR3: CASSTGQAPNYGYTF; D: TRBD1; J: TRBJ1-2; size: .; V: TRBV7-6
DNA: TGTGCCAGCAGGAGGACTACCAGCTCCTACGAGCAGTACTTC; CDR3: CASRRTTSSYEQYF; D: .; J: TRBJ2-7; size: few; V: TRBV28
DNA: TGTGCCAGCAGCGGACAGGGCCCGTCAAATTCACCCCTCCACTTT; CDR3: CASSGQGPSNSPLHF; D: TRBD1; J: TRBJ1-6; size: many; V: TRBV3-1
DNA: TGTGCCAGCAGTTACTCAGGAGTAGGGTTGTATCAGCCCCAGCATTTT; CDR3: CASSYSGVGLYQPQHF; D: .; J: TRBJ1-5; size: .; V: TRBV10-3
DNA: TGTGCCAGCAGTGGGCCCCGGGATGGGGGGGAGACCCAGTACTTC; CDR3: CASSGPRDGGETQYF; D: .; J: TRBJ2-5; size: .; V: TRBV6-1
DNA: TGTGCCAGCAGCACCCCCGGGACAGGGGAAAACATTCAGTACTTC; CDR3: CASSTPGTGENIQYF; D: TRBD1; J: TRBJ2-4; size: many; V: TRBV5-4
DNA: TGTGCCAGCGCACAGGGGTTGGAGACCCAGTACTTC; CDR3: CASAQGLETQYF; D: TRBD1; J: TRBJ2-5; size: many; V: TRBV12-3/TRBV12-4
DNA: TGCGCCAGCGGGCCGTATACGCAGTATTTT; CDR3: CASGPYTQYF; D: .; J: TRBJ2-3; size: .; V: TRBV10-2
DNA: TGTGCCAGCAACCTAGGACAGACTGGAAACACCACATATTTT; CDR3: CASNLGQTGNTTYF; D: .; J: TRBJ1-3; size: .; V: TRBV7-8
DNA: TGCGCCAGCAGCCCGGCGGGGGCCTCCACAGATACGCAGTATTTT; CDR3: CASSPAGASTDTQYF; D: .; J: TRBJ2-3; size: .; V: TRBV2
DNA: TGTGCCAGCAGTTGGGGACTCACCACCGGGGAGCTGTTTTTT; CDR3: CASSWGLTTGELFF; D: .; J: TRBJ2-2; size: many; V: TRBV12-3/TRBV12-4
DNA: TGTGCCAGCAGTTTATTAGGGTACAAGCAGTATTTT; CDR3: CASSLLGYKQYF; D: .; J: TRBJ2-3; size: few; V: TRBV28
DNA: TGTGCCAGCAGCTTAGCGGACGGGCCTCAGCCCCAGCATTTT; CDR3: CASSLADGPQPQHF; D: .; J: TRBJ1-5; size: .; V: TRBV7-9
DNA: TGCAGTGCAGGGACATTAAGCAATCAGCCCCAGCATTTT; CDR3: CSAGTLSNQPQHF; D: .; J: TRBJ1-5; size: once; V: TRBV20-1
DNA: TGTGCCAGTAGGGACGGGGGGCAATACGAGCAGTACTTT; CDR3: CASRDGGQYEQYF; D: .; J: TRBJ2-7; size: .; V: TRBV19
DNA: TGTGCCAGCAGTTCCCGGACAGGGGCCTACGAGCGGTACTTC; CDR3: CASSSRTGAYERYF; D: TRBD1; J: TRBJ2-7; size: .; V: TRBV27
DNA: TGCAGCGTTGGAGGCGGGAGTTACGAGCAGTACTTC; CDR3: CSVGGGSYEQYF; D: TRBD2; J: TRBJ2-7; size: few; V: TRBV29-1
DNA: TGTGCCAGCAGTGCCTCCAGGGGGCGGAACACTGAAGCTTTCTTT; CDR3: CASSASRGRNTEAFF; D: TRBD1; J: TRBJ1-1; size: many; V: TRBV2
DNA: TGTGCCAGCAGAACGGTGGGACAGAACACTGAAGCTTTCTTT; CDR3: CASRTVGQNTEAFF; D: .; J: TRBJ1-1; size: .; V: TRBV12-3/TRBV12-4
DNA: TGCAGTGCTAGAGAAGGCAGGGGAAGGGACGAGCAGTACTTC; CDR3: CSAREGRGRDEQYF; D: .; J: TRBJ2-7; size: many; V: TRBV20-1
DNA: TGTGCCAGCAGCCAACACCCGGGACAGAGCTCTGGGGCCAACGTCCTGACTTTC; CDR3: CASSQHPGQSSGANVLTF; D: TRBD1; J: TRBJ2-6; size: .; V: TRBV3-1